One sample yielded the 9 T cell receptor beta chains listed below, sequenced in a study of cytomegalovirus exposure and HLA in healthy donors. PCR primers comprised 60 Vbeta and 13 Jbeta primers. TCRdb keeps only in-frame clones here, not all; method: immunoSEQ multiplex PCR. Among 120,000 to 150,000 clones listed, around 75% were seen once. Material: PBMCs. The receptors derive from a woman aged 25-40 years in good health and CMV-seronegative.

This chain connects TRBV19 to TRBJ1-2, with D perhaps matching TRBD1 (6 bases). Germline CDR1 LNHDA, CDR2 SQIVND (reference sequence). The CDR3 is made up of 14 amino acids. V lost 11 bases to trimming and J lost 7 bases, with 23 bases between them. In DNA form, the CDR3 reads TGTGCCTCCGAACTCAATCAGGGGAAAGGTGGCTACACCTTC. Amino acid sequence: CASELNQGKGGYTF.

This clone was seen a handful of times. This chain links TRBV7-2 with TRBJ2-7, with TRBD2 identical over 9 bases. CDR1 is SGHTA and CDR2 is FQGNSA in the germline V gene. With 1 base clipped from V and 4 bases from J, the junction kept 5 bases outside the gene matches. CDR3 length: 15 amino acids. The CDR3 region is CASSLVAGGQYEQYF. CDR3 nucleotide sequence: TGTGCCAGCAGCTTAGTGGCGGGAGGGCAGTACGAGCAGTACTTC.

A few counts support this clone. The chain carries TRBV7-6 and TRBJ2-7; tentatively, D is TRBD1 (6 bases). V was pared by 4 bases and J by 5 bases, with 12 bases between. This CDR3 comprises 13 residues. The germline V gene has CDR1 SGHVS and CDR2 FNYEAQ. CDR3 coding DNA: TGTGCCAGCAGCTCAAGTGGGGGCCACGAGCAGTACGTC. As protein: CASSSSGGHEQYV.

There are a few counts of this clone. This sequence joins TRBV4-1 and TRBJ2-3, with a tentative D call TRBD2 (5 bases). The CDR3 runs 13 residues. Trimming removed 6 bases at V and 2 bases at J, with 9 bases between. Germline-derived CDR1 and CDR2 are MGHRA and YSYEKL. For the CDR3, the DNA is TGCGCCAGCAGGCGGGCCGCCACAGATACGCAGTATTTT. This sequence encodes CASRRAATDTQYF.

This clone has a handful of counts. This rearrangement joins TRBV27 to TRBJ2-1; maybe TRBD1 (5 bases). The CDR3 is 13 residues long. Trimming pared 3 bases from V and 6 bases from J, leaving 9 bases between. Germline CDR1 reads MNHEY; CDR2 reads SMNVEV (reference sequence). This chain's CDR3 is CASSLTRANEQFF. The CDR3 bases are TGTGCCAGCAGTTTGACCAGGGCCAATGAGCAGTTCTTC.

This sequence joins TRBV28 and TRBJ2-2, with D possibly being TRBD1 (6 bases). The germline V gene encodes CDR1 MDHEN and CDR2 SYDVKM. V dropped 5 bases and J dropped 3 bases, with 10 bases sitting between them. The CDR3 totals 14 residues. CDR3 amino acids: CASSLYRDTGELFF. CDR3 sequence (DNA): TGTGCCAGCAGTCTATACAGGGACACCGGGGAGCTGTTTTTT.

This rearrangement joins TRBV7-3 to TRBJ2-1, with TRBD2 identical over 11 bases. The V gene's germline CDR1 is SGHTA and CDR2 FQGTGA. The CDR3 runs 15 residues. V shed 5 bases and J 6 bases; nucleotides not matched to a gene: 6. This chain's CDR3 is CASSQLAGDINEQFF. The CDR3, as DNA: TGTGCCAGCAGCCAACTAGCGGGGGACATCAATGAGCAGTTCTTC.

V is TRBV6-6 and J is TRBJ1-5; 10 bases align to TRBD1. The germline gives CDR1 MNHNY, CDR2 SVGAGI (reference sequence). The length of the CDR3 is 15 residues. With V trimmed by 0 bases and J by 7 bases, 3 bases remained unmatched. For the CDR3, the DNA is TGTGCCAGCAGTTACTCGACAGGGGGCGGGCAGCCCCAGCATTTT. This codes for CASSYSTGGGQPQHF.

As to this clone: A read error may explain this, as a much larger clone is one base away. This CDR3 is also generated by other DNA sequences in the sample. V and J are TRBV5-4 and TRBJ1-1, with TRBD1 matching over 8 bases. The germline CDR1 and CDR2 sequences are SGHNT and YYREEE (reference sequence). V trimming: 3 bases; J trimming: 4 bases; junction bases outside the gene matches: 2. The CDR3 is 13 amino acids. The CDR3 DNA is TGTGCCAGCAGCTCAACAGGGGGCACTGAAGCTTTCTTT. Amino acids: CASSSTGGTEAFF.